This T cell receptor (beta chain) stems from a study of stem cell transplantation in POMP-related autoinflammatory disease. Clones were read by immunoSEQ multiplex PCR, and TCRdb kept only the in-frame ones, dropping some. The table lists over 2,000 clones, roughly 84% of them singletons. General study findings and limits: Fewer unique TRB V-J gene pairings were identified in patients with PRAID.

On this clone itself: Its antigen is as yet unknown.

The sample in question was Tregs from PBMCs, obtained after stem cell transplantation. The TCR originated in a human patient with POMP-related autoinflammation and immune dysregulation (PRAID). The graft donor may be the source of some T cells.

The CDR3 region has the DNA TGCGCCAGCAGCCGCCCGGACTTAAGCTCCTACGAGCAGTACTTC. Translating gives CASSRPDLSSYEQYF. The chain combines TRBV23-1 with TRBJ2-7; possible D gene TRBD2, 5 bases. TRBV23-1 is labeled an ORF, and its function is uncertain. V was cut by 6 bases and J by 0 bases, with 15 bases left in between. This CDR3 is 15 amino acids long.